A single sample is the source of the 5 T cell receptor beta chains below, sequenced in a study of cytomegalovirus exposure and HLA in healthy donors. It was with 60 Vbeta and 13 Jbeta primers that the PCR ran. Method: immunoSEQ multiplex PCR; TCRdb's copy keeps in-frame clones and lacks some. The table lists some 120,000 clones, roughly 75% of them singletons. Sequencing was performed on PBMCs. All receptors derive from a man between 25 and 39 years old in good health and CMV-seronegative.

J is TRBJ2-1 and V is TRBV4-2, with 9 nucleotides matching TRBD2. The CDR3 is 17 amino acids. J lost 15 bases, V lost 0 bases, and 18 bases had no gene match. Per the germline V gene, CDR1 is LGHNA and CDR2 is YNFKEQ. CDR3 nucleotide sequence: TGTGCCAGCAGCCAAGATCAATTTAGGACTGGCGGGGGGGCCGTGTTCTTC. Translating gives CASSQDQFRTGGGAVFF.

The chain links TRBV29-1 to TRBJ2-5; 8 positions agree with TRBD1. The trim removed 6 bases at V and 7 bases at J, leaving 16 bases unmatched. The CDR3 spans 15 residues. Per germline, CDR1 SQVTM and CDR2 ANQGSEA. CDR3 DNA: TGCAGCGTCCCATCCATCGACAGGGGTTATTGGACCCAGTACTTC. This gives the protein CSVPSIDRGYWTQYF. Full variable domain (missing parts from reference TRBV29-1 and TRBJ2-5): SAVISQKPSRDICQRGTSLTIQCQVDSQVTMMFWYRQQPGQSLTLIATANQGSEATYESGFVIDKFPISRPNLTFSTLTVSNMSPEDSSIYLCSVPSIDRGYWTQYFGPGTRLLVL.

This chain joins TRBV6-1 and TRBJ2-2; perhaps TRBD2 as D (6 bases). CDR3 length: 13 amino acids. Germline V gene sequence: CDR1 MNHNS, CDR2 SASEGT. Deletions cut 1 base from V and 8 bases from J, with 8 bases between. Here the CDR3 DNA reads TGTGCCAGCAGTGAAGTGGGGAGGGGGGAGCTGTTTTTT. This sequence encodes CASSEVGRGELFF.

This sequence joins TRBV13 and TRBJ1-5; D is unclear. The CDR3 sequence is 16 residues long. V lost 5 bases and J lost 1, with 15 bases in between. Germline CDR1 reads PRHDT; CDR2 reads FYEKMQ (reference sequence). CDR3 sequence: CASSRGAGGSNQPQHF. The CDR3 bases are TGTGCCAGCAGCCGGGGTGCAGGTGGGAGCAATCAGCCCCAGCATTTT.

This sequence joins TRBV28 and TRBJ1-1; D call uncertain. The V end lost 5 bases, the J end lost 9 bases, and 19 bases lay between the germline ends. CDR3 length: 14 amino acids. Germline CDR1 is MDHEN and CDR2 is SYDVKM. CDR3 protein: CASSPPDSGRKAFF. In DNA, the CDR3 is TGTGCCAGCAGTCCACCCGATTCAGGCCGGAAAGCTTTCTTT.